This is a list of T cell receptor beta chains from one sample in a study of blood T cell repertoires in COVID-19. The method was immunoSEQ multiplex PCR; TCRdb's version includes in-frame clones alone and lacks a portion of them. The table lists about 240,000 clones, 85% to 90% of them singletons. The sequenced sample consisted of peripheral blood. The receptor set was obtained from a man between 60 and 70 years old with acute or convalescent COVID-19. CDR3s include the opening cysteine and the closing phenylalanine or tryptophan. The order of the fields is J gene, CDR3 length, clone size, D gene, V gene, CDR3 protein, CDR3 DNA. The D gene is left open where the match is weak. A row's size may be missing; if present it is once, few, many or a size class.

J gene: TRBJ2-1; CDR3 length: 13; clone size: NA; D gene: NA; V gene: TRBV12-3/TRBV12-4; CDR3 protein: CASRRGTYNEQFF; CDR3 DNA: TGTGCCAGCAGGCGAGGGACTTACAATGAGCAGTTCTTC
J gene: TRBJ1-4; CDR3 length: 15; clone size: NA; D gene: TRBD1; V gene: TRBV9; CDR3 protein: CASSGRDSSGEKLFF; CDR3 DNA: TGTGCCAGCAGCGGCCGGGACAGCAGTGGAGAAAAACTGTTTTTT
J gene: TRBJ2-7; CDR3 length: 17; clone size: NA; D gene: TRBD2; V gene: TRBV18; CDR3 protein: CASSPGTSASQRYEQYF; CDR3 DNA: TGTGCCAGCTCACCCGGGACTAGCGCTTCACAGAGGTACGAGCAGTACTTC
J gene: TRBJ2-5; CDR3 length: 15; clone size: NA; D gene: NA; V gene: TRBV5-6; CDR3 protein: CASSFDRWYQETQYF; CDR3 DNA: TGTGCCAGCAGCTTCGACAGATGGTACCAAGAGACCCAGTACTTC
J gene: TRBJ2-2; CDR3 length: 16; clone size: NA; D gene: TRBD1; V gene: TRBV15; CDR3 protein: CATSRDLAGGSGELFF; CDR3 DNA: TGTGCCACCAGCAGAGATCTGGCAGGGGGCTCCGGGGAGCTGTTTTTT
J gene: TRBJ1-4; CDR3 length: 14; clone size: NA; D gene: NA; V gene: TRBV27; CDR3 protein: CASTSVATNEKLFF; CDR3 DNA: TGTGCCAGCACATCGGTTGCAACTAATGAAAAACTGTTTTTT
J gene: TRBJ2-2; CDR3 length: 17; clone size: NA; D gene: NA; V gene: TRBV27; CDR3 protein: CASTSDLRKANTGELFF; CDR3 DNA: TGTGCCAGCACCTCGGACTTACGTAAAGCGAACACCGGGGAGCTGTTTTTT
J gene: TRBJ1-2; CDR3 length: 13; clone size: NA; D gene: NA; V gene: TRBV5-8; CDR3 protein: CASSLAHSSGYTF; CDR3 DNA: TGTGCCAGCAGCTTGGCCCACTCAAGTGGCTACACCTTC
J gene: TRBJ1-3; CDR3 length: 12; clone size: NA; D gene: NA; V gene: TRBV19; CDR3 protein: CASSELGNTIYF; CDR3 DNA: TGTGCCAGTTCGGAGTTGGGAAACACCATATATTTT
J gene: TRBJ2-1; CDR3 length: 15; clone size: NA; D gene: TRBD2; V gene: TRBV6-2/TRBV6-3; CDR3 protein: CASRPGLAGNNEQFF; CDR3 DNA: TGTGCCAGCCGCCCGGGACTAGCGGGGAACAATGAGCAGTTCTTC
J gene: TRBJ2-2; CDR3 length: 15; clone size: NA; D gene: NA; V gene: TRBV29-1; CDR3 protein: CSVVGIGSIAGELFF; CDR3 DNA: TGCAGCGTTGTCGGTATCGGGAGTATAGCCGGGGAGCTGTTTTTT
J gene: TRBJ1-6; CDR3 length: 16; clone size: NA; D gene: NA; V gene: TRBV12-5; CDR3 protein: CASGLYVGGENSPLHF; CDR3 DNA: TGTGCTAGTGGTTTGTATGTTGGCGGGGAGAATTCACCCCTCCACTTT
J gene: TRBJ2-1; CDR3 length: 18; clone size: NA; D gene: TRBD2; V gene: TRBV7-3; CDR3 protein: CASSLTGTSGRLGGEQFF; CDR3 DNA: TGTGCCAGCAGCTTAACCGGGACTAGCGGGAGGCTGGGGGGTGAGCAGTTCTTC
J gene: TRBJ1-1; CDR3 length: 15; clone size: NA; D gene: NA; V gene: TRBV6-5; CDR3 protein: CASSYSSTSRTEAFF; CDR3 DNA: TGTGCCAGCAGTTACTCGAGCACCTCTAGGACTGAAGCTTTCTTT
J gene: TRBJ2-1; CDR3 length: 14; clone size: once; D gene: NA; V gene: TRBV5-6; CDR3 protein: CASTSGLNYNEQFF; CDR3 DNA: TGTGCCAGCACCTCGGGACTGAACTACAATGAGCAGTTCTTC
J gene: TRBJ2-6; CDR3 length: 16; clone size: NA; D gene: TRBD1; V gene: TRBV11-3; CDR3 protein: CASSRTGGGGANVLTF; CDR3 DNA: TGTGCCAGCAGCCGGACAGGGGGCGGTGGGGCCAACGTCCTGACTTTC
J gene: TRBJ1-6; CDR3 length: 14; clone size: NA; D gene: NA; V gene: TRBV6-4; CDR3 protein: CASSRDMHNSPLHF; CDR3 DNA: TGTGCCAGCAGCCGGGACATGCATAATTCACCCCTCCACTTT
J gene: TRBJ2-2; CDR3 length: 14; clone size: few; D gene: TRBD2; V gene: TRBV19; CDR3 protein: CASRKRGNTGELFF; CDR3 DNA: TGTGCCAGTAGGAAGCGGGGCAACACCGGGGAGCTGTTTTTT
J gene: TRBJ2-1; CDR3 length: 15; clone size: NA; D gene: NA; V gene: TRBV5-1; CDR3 protein: CASSLGQETFNEQFF; CDR3 DNA: TGCGCCAGCAGCTTGGGGCAGGAAACCTTCAATGAGCAGTTCTTC
J gene: TRBJ1-1; CDR3 length: 14; clone size: NA; D gene: NA; V gene: TRBV5-1; CDR3 protein: CATKRGEADTEAFF; CDR3 DNA: TGCGCCACCAAACGCGGCGAGGCCGACACTGAAGCTTTCTTT
J gene: TRBJ1-6; CDR3 length: 15; clone size: NA; D gene: TRBD1; V gene: TRBV15; CDR3 protein: CATSRDRGHNSPLHF; CDR3 DNA: TGTGCCACCAGCAGGGACAGGGGACATAATTCACCCCTCCACTTT
J gene: TRBJ1-4; CDR3 length: 15; clone size: NA; D gene: TRBD1; V gene: TRBV7-9; CDR3 protein: CASSLAHRGTEKLFF; CDR3 DNA: TGTGCCAGCAGCTTAGCCCACAGGGGTACTGAAAAACTGTTTTTT
J gene: TRBJ2-7; CDR3 length: 11; clone size: NA; D gene: TRBD1; V gene: TRBV29-1; CDR3 protein: CSVKGAYEQYF; CDR3 DNA: TGCAGCGTTAAGGGGGCGTACGAGCAGTACTTC
J gene: TRBJ2-3; CDR3 length: 15; clone size: NA; D gene: NA; V gene: TRBV6-5; CDR3 protein: CASSSSAASTDTQYF; CDR3 DNA: TGTGCCAGCAGTTCTAGCGCGGCTAGCACAGATACGCAGTATTTT
J gene: TRBJ2-7; CDR3 length: 14; clone size: NA; D gene: NA; V gene: TRBV5-1; CDR3 protein: CASSLGRGFYEQYF; CDR3 DNA: TGCGCCAGCAGCTTGGGGCGGGGATTCTACGAGCAGTACTTC
J gene: TRBJ1-1; CDR3 length: 16; clone size: NA; D gene: TRBD1; V gene: TRBV4-1; CDR3 protein: CASSQSRDRGVTEAFF; CDR3 DNA: TGCGCCAGCAGCCAGTCTCGGGACAGGGGGGTGACTGAAGCTTTCTTT
J gene: TRBJ1-3; CDR3 length: 15; clone size: once; D gene: NA; V gene: TRBV9; CDR3 protein: CASSARDNSGNTIYF; CDR3 DNA: TGTGCCAGCAGCGCCAGGGACAACTCTGGAAACACCATATATTTT
J gene: TRBJ2-7; CDR3 length: 15; clone size: NA; D gene: NA; V gene: TRBV30; CDR3 protein: CAWSAFHLTSYEQYF; CDR3 DNA: TGTGCCTGGAGTGCCTTTCACCTAACTTCCTACGAGCAGTACTTC
J gene: TRBJ2-1; CDR3 length: 13; clone size: NA; D gene: NA; V gene: TRBV19; CDR3 protein: CASGDSGYNEQFF; CDR3 DNA: TGTGCCAGTGGGGATAGCGGCTACAATGAGCAGTTCTTC
J gene: TRBJ1-4; CDR3 length: 14; clone size: once; D gene: TRBD1; V gene: TRBV19; CDR3 protein: CASSHGTAGEKLFF; CDR3 DNA: TGTGCCAGTAGTCACGGGACAGCGGGTGAAAAACTGTTTTTT
J gene: TRBJ2-7; CDR3 length: 13; clone size: NA; D gene: NA; V gene: TRBV27; CDR3 protein: CASSFGQINEQYF; CDR3 DNA: TGTGCCAGCAGTTTCGGACAGATCAACGAGCAGTACTTC
J gene: TRBJ2-1; CDR3 length: 16; clone size: NA; D gene: TRBD2; V gene: TRBV5-1; CDR3 protein: CASSPEGTKRSDEQFF; CDR3 DNA: TGCGCCAGCAGCCCGGAGGGGACTAAGAGATCAGATGAGCAGTTCTTC
J gene: TRBJ1-4; CDR3 length: 11; clone size: NA; D gene: NA; V gene: TRBV19; CDR3 protein: CASRGQNSVFF; CDR3 DNA: TGTGCCAGTAGGGGCCAGAACTCTGTGTTTTTT
J gene: TRBJ1-1; CDR3 length: 13; clone size: once; D gene: NA; V gene: TRBV7-9; CDR3 protein: CASSVPSNTEAFF; CDR3 DNA: TGTGCCAGCAGCGTTCCATCGAACACTGAAGCTTTCTTT
J gene: TRBJ1-1; CDR3 length: 15; clone size: few; D gene: NA; V gene: TRBV3-1/TRBV3-2; CDR3 protein: CASSFTQYMNTEAFF; CDR3 DNA: TGTGCCAGCAGCTTCACACAGTACATGAACACTGAAGCTTTCTTT
J gene: TRBJ2-1; CDR3 length: 15; clone size: NA; D gene: TRBD1; V gene: TRBV28; CDR3 protein: CASSLATGGMGEQFF; CDR3 DNA: TGTGCCAGCAGTTTGGCGACAGGGGGAATGGGTGAGCAGTTCTTC
J gene: TRBJ2-5; CDR3 length: 15; clone size: NA; D gene: TRBD2; V gene: TRBV27; CDR3 protein: CAAGRLAGGEETQYF; CDR3 DNA: TGTGCCGCCGGGAGACTAGCGGGAGGGGAGGAGACCCAGTACTTC
J gene: TRBJ2-7; CDR3 length: 15; clone size: NA; D gene: TRBD1; V gene: TRBV6-5; CDR3 protein: CASSSGQGGLYEQYF; CDR3 DNA: TGTGCCAGCAGTTCCGGACAGGGAGGCCTATACGAGCAGTACTTC
J gene: TRBJ1-5; CDR3 length: 13; clone size: once; D gene: NA; V gene: TRBV19; CDR3 protein: CASETASGQPQHF; CDR3 DNA: TGTGCCAGTGAAACAGCCTCTGGTCAGCCCCAGCATTTT
J gene: TRBJ1-5; CDR3 length: 13; clone size: NA; D gene: NA; V gene: TRBV7-8; CDR3 protein: CASSFWGDQPQHF; CDR3 DNA: TGTGCCAGCAGTTTCTGGGGGGATCAGCCCCAGCATTTT
J gene: TRBJ1-5; CDR3 length: 20; clone size: NA; D gene: TRBD1; V gene: TRBV28; CDR3 protein: CASSIRGAGTGFYSNQPQHF; CDR3 DNA: TGTGCCAGCAGCATTAGGGGGGCTGGGACAGGATTTTATAGCAATCAGCCCCAGCATTTT
J gene: TRBJ2-1; CDR3 length: 16; clone size: NA; D gene: TRBD2; V gene: TRBV7-3; CDR3 protein: CASSYGTSGRAYEQFF; CDR3 DNA: TGTGCCAGCAGCTACGGGACTAGCGGGAGGGCCTATGAGCAGTTCTTC
J gene: TRBJ1-4; CDR3 length: 15; clone size: NA; D gene: NA; V gene: TRBV5-1; CDR3 protein: CASSLDGGLGEKLFF; CDR3 DNA: TGCGCCAGCAGCTTGGACGGGGGGCTTGGCGAAAAACTGTTTTTT
J gene: TRBJ1-3; CDR3 length: 16; clone size: NA; D gene: NA; V gene: TRBV27; CDR3 protein: CASSDSFGRAGNTIYF; CDR3 DNA: TGTGCCAGCAGTGACTCGTTCGGCAGGGCTGGAAACACCATATATTTT
J gene: TRBJ1-3; CDR3 length: 16; clone size: NA; D gene: NA; V gene: TRBV7-9; CDR3 protein: CASSPTRGPSGNTIYF; CDR3 DNA: TGTGCCAGCAGCCCCACTCGGGGTCCCTCTGGAAACACCATATATTTT
J gene: TRBJ1-1; CDR3 length: 13; clone size: few; D gene: TRBD1; V gene: TRBV7-9; CDR3 protein: CASSRDRDTEAFF; CDR3 DNA: TGTGCCAGCAGCCGCGACAGGGACACTGAAGCTTTCTTT
J gene: TRBJ2-1; CDR3 length: 14; clone size: NA; D gene: NA; V gene: TRBV5-4; CDR3 protein: CASSSDPADGEQFF; CDR3 DNA: TGTGCCAGCAGCTCCGACCCCGCGGATGGTGAGCAGTTCTTC
J gene: TRBJ2-2; CDR3 length: 12; clone size: NA; D gene: NA; V gene: TRBV12-5; CDR3 protein: CASGLQAGELFF; CDR3 DNA: TGTGCTAGTGGTTTGCAGGCCGGGGAGCTGTTTTTT
J gene: TRBJ2-7; CDR3 length: 14; clone size: NA; D gene: NA; V gene: TRBV3-1/TRBV3-2; CDR3 protein: CASSLEGLNYEQYF; CDR3 DNA: TGTGCCAGCAGCCTGGAGGGGCTTAACTACGAGCAGTACTTC
J gene: TRBJ2-3; CDR3 length: 16; clone size: NA; D gene: TRBD2; V gene: TRBV4-2; CDR3 protein: CASSQLAGGGTDTQYF; CDR3 DNA: TGTGCCAGCAGCCAACTAGCGGGAGGGGGGACAGATACGCAGTATTTT
J gene: TRBJ1-5; CDR3 length: 19; clone size: NA; D gene: TRBD1; V gene: TRBV30; CDR3 protein: CAWSDSGQEREVSNQPQHF; CDR3 DNA: TGTGCCTGGAGTGACTCGGGACAGGAACGCGAGGTAAGCAATCAGCCCCAGCATTTT
J gene: TRBJ1-6; CDR3 length: 14; clone size: NA; D gene: NA; V gene: TRBV30; CDR3 protein: CAWSRGTANSPLHF; CDR3 DNA: TGTGCCTGGAGCCGGGGGACGGCAAATTCACCCCTCCACTTT